The following is a T cell receptor beta chain sequence with its context. The data originate from a study of patients and donors after allogeneic stem cell transplantation. TCRdb re-called the RT-PCR reads with MiXCR, one entry per CDR3 protein. The sample lists about 400,000 distinct CDR3 sequences, around 16% occurring once. The CDR3 covers 14 residues. V lost 3 bases to trimming and J lost 11 bases; unmatched junction nucleotides: 8. Germline assignment: CDR1 SGHRS and CDR2 YFSETQ. The rearrangement uses TRBV5-1 and TRBJ1-6; 7 bases are shared with TRBD1. The clonotype was recovered from a human donor who was either an allogeneic HSCT recipient or a stem cell or donor lymphocyte infusion donor (not recorded which). It is not recorded whose cells these are; they may come from a transplant donor. The sample consisted of blood, either unsorted or a sorted T cell fraction (not recorded which). This CDR3 reads CASSWDSFSPPLHF. CDR3 nucleotides: TGCGCCAGCAGCTGGGACAGCTTCTCGCCACCCCTCCACTTT. The full variable domain, rest sourced from reference TRBV5-1 and TRBJ1-6, is KAGVTQTPRYLIKTRGQQVTLSCSPISGHRSVSWYQQTPGQGLQFLFEYFSETQRNKGNFPGRFSGRQFSNSRSEMNVSTLELGDSALYLCASSWDSFSPPLHFGNGTRLTVT.